The clone carrying this T cell receptor beta chain is a singleton in its sample. This record comes from a study of shared clonotypes between healthy human individuals. Study-level background: CD4 naive cells filled three plates per donor, CD4 memory three, CD8 naive two and CD8 memory one.

The input for sorted-subset replicate PCRs was about 0.2 ug DNA, approximately 30,000 T cell genomes. Profiling relied on immunoSEQ multiplex PCR, and the TCRdb table lists in-frame clones only, not all of them. The table has some 2,000,000 clones, 85% to 95% seen once; the top ten hold 0.13%. The healthy adult donors were HIV-negative and reported no recent acute infections or vaccinations. CD4+ cells were split into CD45RA+ naive and CD45RA-negative memory subsets. Losses at the gene ends were 5 bases for V and 2 bases for J; bases not matched to a gene: 5. The germline V gene encodes CDR1 SEHNR and CDR2 FQNEAQ (reference sequence). CDR3 length: 16 amino acids.

Sequenced sample: naive CD4+ T cells sorted from blood. The subset: CD45RA+ positively selected. The clonotype comes from a man between 18 and 29 years old in good health. J is TRBJ2-3 and V is TRBV7-9, with TRBD2 matching 12 bases. CDR3 residues: CASSTGLAGNTDTQYF. The CDR3 DNA is TGTGCCAGCAGCACCGGACTAGCGGGAAACACAGATACGCAGTATTTT.